This T cell receptor (beta chain) comes out of a study of T cell responses to AZD1222 COVID-19 vaccine. Study-level points and caveats: Among vaccine-associated CD4 TCRs, coverage spanned spike, with dominance at 160-218 and 743-854.

There are a few counts of this clone. The antigen is undetermined. Germline CDR1 and CDR2: SQVTM and ANQGSEA. The CDR3 covers 15 residues. Losses at the gene ends were 3 bases for V and 5 bases for J; bases not matched to a gene: 10. Data came from immunoSEQ multiplex PCR; TCRdb stores just in-frame clones and leaves some out. Of over 100,000 clones listed, approximately 87% are singletons. The chain is built from TRBV29-1 and TRBJ2-3; 8 bases fit TRBD2. This receptor was identified in an adult who received the AZD1222 COVID-19 vaccine. The sequences come from peripheral blood, collected 28 days after the second AZD1222 dose. DNA for the CDR3: TGCAGCGTTGAGGTGGTAGCGGGGCTCGGAGATACGCAGTATTTT. Translating it yields CSVEVVAGLGDTQYF.